This TCR beta chain was documented in a study of cytomegalovirus exposure and HLA in healthy donors. Study-wide findings and caveats: The classifier reportedly diagnosed cytomegalovirus status with high sensitivity and specificity. Within the 120 or so validation repertoires, first-cohort TCR clusters tended to co-occur, according to a later analysis. Cytomegalovirus association was assigned to under 200 TCR beta chains.

This table comes from immunoSEQ multiplex PCR, and its TCRdb copy is limited to in-frame clones, with some not included. The table includes 100,000 or so clones, approximately 90% detected once. The donors formed part of the approximately 120-subject validation cohort, distinct from the roughly 700-subject first cohort. The CDR3 consists of 17 residues. Germline V gene sequence: CDR1 SGHAT, CDR2 FQNNGV. Trimming cost V 3 bases and J 3 bases; bases outside gene matches: 9. Regarding this clone: Its specificity is unknown.

The specimen was PBMCs. J is TRBJ1-1 and V is TRBV11-2; 11 nucleotides line up with TRBD1. This sequence was found in a woman aged 18-30 years in good health and CMV-seropositive. CDR3 coding DNA: TGTGCCAGCAGCTTGATGGGACAGGGGGGGGTATACACTGAAGCTTTCTTT. This gives the protein CASSLMGQGGVYTEAFF.